The rows below give T cell receptor beta chains drawn from one sample of a study of control samples from healthy donors and cancer patients. This table comes from immunoSEQ multiplex PCR, and its TCRdb copy is limited to in-frame clones, with some not included. The table shows under 200,000 clones, with 85% to 95% occurring only once. Sequences were obtained from blood. These receptors originate from a woman aged 40 to 50 in good health. Each CDR3 is given with its conserved first and last residue.

cdr3_aa j_call v_call cdr3_length
CASSYRGGSIYGYTF TRBJ1-2 TRBV6-5 15
CASSLGRVPYNEQFF TRBJ2-1 TRBV7-2 15
CASSPSAAPLPLVGYTF TRBJ1-2 TRBV9 17
CASSIGRNTEAFF TRBJ1-1 TRBV19 13
CASSLLTGESTEAFF TRBJ1-1 TRBV7-9 15
CATSRREHLRPQHF TRBJ1-5 TRBV15 14
CASMRTGTTDTQYF TRBJ2-3 TRBV2 14
CASSQARADDNEKLFF TRBJ1-4 TRBV4-1 16
CASSTRQENQPQHF TRBJ1-5 TRBV19 14
CSVVGRVSYNEQFF TRBJ2-1 TRBV29-1 14
CASSVSQADTQYF TRBJ2-3 TRBV6-4 13
CASSPASNQPQHF TRBJ1-5 TRBV18 13
CASSTQGRQPQHF TRBJ1-5 TRBV19 13
CASIITSIVGYTF TRBJ1-2 TRBV5-1 13
CASSQDQGARVEAFF TRBJ1-1 TRBV4-3 15
CAANRRQGALNEQFF TRBJ2-1 TRBV6-5 15
CASSSGQGVFGELFF TRBJ2-2 TRBV28 15
CASRSREINYEQFF TRBJ2-1 TRBV5-4 14
CASSSILPSTDTQYF TRBJ2-3 TRBV5-1 15
CASSDNEQFF TRBJ2-1 TRBV11-2 10
CASSYRGRDYGYTF TRBJ1-2 TRBV6-6 14
CASSFGGPETQYF TRBJ2-5 TRBV5-4 13
CASSPQRVNYGYTF TRBJ1-2 TRBV7-2 14
CASSSDRGLTIQPQHF TRBJ1-5 TRBV6-2/TRBV6-3 16
CASSVDPSPGYGYTF TRBJ1-2 TRBV9 15
CASSEAISLTEAFF TRBJ1-1 TRBV2 14
CATSQGGDTGELFF TRBJ2-2 TRBV24-1 14
CASSYREETQYF TRBJ2-5 TRBV6-2/TRBV6-3 12
CASSPTGIYSNQPQHF TRBJ1-5 TRBV27 16
CAISVPESSYEQYF TRBJ2-7 TRBV10-3 14
CATRRGANTEAFF TRBJ1-1 TRBV24-1 13
CASSQVSGGSGELFF TRBJ2-2 TRBV4-3 15
CAISEGGPGTEAFF TRBJ1-1 TRBV10-3 14
CASTLGQGYEQYF TRBJ2-7 TRBV27 13